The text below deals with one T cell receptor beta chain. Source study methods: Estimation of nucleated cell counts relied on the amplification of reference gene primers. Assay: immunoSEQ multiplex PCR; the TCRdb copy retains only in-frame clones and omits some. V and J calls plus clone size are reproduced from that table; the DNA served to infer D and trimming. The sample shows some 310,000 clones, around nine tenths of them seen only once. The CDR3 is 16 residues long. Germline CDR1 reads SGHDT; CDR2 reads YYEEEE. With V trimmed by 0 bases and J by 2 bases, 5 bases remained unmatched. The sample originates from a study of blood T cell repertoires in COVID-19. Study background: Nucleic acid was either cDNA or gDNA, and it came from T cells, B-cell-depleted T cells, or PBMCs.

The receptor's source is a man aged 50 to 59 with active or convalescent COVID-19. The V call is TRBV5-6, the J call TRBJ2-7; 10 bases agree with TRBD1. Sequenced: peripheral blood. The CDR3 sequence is CASSLEGGTGAYEQYF. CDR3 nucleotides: TGTGCCAGCAGCTTGGAGGGGGGGACAGGGGCCTACGAGCAGTACTTC.